This TCR beta chain was sequenced during a study of CD8 T cells in ankylosing spondylitis. Study results and caveats: Apparently characteristic of ankylosing spondylitis blood was a TCR beta motif (eight highly homologous variants). Reported data indicate significant enrichment of disease-linked clones within matched ankylosing spondylitis synovial fluid. There were earlier reports of some motif variants in reactive arthritis synovial fluid and blood.

Via MiXCR, TCRdb re-called the 5' RACE reads, giving one row per CDR3 protein. Here the sample spans over 150,000 distinct CDR3 sequences, 10% to 15% being singletons. Comment on this clonotype: What it binds is unknown.

Germline V CDR1 and CDR2: DFQATT, SNEGSKA (reference sequence). The CDR3 length is 12 residues. Trimming cost V 3 bases and J 6 bases; bases outside gene matches: 3. The material sequenced was blood, either unsorted or a sorted T cell fraction (not recorded which). This receptor was identified in a male donor with ankylosing spondylitis or in good health (not recorded which). This chain uses TRBV20-1 with TRBJ1-2, with 8 bases fitting TRBD1. The CDR3 DNA sequence: TGCAGTGCTAGTCCAGGGGGCCATGGCTACACCTTC. Its translation is CSASPGGHGYTF.